One T cell receptor (beta chain) is described in this entry. Its antigen is undetermined. The sample originates from a study of brain T cells in children with intractable seizures. General observations from the study: Absence of clones before surgery may stem from lower sequencing depth. Only CDR3 sequence similarity suggested viral specificity, without known HCMV serostatus.

Profiling relied on immunoSEQ multiplex PCR, and the TCRdb table lists in-frame clones only, not all of them. The table includes 300,000 to 400,000 clones, approximately 93% detected once. Time point defined: blood from clinic visit 5 months post-surgery; TSC patient then seizure free. Sequencing was limited to surgery cases with top T cell transcript signatures in brain tissue. Sequenced here: peripheral blood, sampled roughly 5 months after surgery. This receptor was obtained from a boy in the first two years of life with tuberous sclerosis and intractable seizures.

The CDR3 protein is CASSLTQSYNSPLHF. Written as DNA, the CDR3 is TGCGCCAGCAGCCTCACACAATCCTATAATTCACCCCTCCACTTT. This chain connects TRBV4-1 to TRBJ1-6; D unresolved. The CDR3 has 15 residues. In germline, CDR1 is MGHRA, CDR2 YSYEKL. V lost 4 bases to trimming and J lost 1 base, with 8 bases between them.